This TCR beta chain came from a study of cytotoxic CD8 clonotypes in ibrutinib-treated CLL. Overall study context: Partial response was seen in about 25 patients and complete response in 2; after median about six years, approximately 15 stayed remitted, about 12 progressed.

V was pared by 3 bases and J by 8 bases, with 5 bases of the junction left unmatched. Germline CDR1 and CDR2: MNHNS and SASEGT. The CDR3 loop spans 13 amino acids. Repertoires were generated with immunoSEQ multiplex PCR, while TCRdb's copy carries only in-frame clones and drops some. The sample includes about 43,000 clones, roughly 76% seen only once; the top ten take about 13%. A remark on this clone: Its target is not known.

Study-wide findings and caveats: Public clonotypes showed up rarely, and on treatment they shrank or held steady.

The chain couples TRBV6-1 to TRBJ1-1, with 8 bases aligning to TRBD1. Sequences were derived from PBMCs, sampled after 12 months of ibrutinib treatment. The receptor's source is a human donor with chronic lymphocytic leukemia. The CDR3: CASSEDRDGEAFF. For the CDR3, the DNA is TGTGCCAGCAGTGAGGACAGGGATGGGGAAGCTTTCTTT.